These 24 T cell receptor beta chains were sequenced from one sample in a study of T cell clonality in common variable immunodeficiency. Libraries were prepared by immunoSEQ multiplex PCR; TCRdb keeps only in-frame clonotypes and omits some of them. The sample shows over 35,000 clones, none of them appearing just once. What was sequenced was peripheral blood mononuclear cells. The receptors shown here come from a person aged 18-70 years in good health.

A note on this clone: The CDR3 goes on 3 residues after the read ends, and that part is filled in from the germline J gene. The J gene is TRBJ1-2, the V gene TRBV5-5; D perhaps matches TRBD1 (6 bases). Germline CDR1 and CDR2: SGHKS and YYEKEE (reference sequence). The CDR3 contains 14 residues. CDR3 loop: CASSLTGMRNEYTF. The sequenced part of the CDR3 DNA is TGTGCCAGCAGCTTGACAGGGATGAGAAACGAG.

The covered CDR3 bases are TGTGCCAGCAGTGTCGGGACAGGGGGCTACGAC. Its translation is CASSVGTGGYD. The complete CDR3 protein is CASSVGTGGYDYTF. V gene TRBV6-1 combines with J gene TRBJ1-2, with 12 nucleotides matching TRBD1. The CDR3 end is not reached by the read, which stops 3 residues before it; the germline J gene fills it in. The CDR3 has 14 amino acids. CDR1 MNHNS and CDR2 SASEGT come from the germline V gene.

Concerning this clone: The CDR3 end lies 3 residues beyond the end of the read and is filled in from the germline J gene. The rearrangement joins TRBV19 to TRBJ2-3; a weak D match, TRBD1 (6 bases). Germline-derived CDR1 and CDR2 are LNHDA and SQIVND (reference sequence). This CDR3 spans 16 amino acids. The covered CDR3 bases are TGTGCCAGTAGTACAGGGGAATCGCTTGGCAAGCAGCCG. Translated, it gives CASSTGESLGKQP. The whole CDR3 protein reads CASSTGESLGKQPQYF.

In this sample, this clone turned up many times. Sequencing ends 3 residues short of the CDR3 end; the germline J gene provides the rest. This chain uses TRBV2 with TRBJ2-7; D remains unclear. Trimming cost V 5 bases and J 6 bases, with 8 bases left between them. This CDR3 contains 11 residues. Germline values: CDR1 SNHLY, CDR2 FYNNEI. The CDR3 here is CASSLAPEQYF. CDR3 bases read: TGTGCCAGCAGTTTAGCCCCCGAG.

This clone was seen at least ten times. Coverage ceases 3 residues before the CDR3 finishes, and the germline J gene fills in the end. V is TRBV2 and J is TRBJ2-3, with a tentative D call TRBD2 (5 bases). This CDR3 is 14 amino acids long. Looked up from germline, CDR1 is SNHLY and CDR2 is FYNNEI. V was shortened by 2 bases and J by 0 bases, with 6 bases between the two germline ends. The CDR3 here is CASSERTSTDTQYF. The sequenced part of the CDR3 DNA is TGTGCCAGCAGTGAAAGGACTAGCACAGATACG. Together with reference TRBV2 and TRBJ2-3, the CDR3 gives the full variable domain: EPEVTQTPSHQVTQMGQEVILRCVPISNHLYFYWYRQILGQKVEFLVSFYNNEISEKSEIFDDQFSVERPDGSNFTLKIRSTKLEDSAMYFCASSERTSTDTQYFGPGTRLTVL.

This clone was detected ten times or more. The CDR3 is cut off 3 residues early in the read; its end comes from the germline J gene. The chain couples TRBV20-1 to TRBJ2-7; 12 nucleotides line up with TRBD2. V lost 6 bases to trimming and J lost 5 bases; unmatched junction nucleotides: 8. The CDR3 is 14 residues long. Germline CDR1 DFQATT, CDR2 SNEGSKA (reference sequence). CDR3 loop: CSAPVLAGGNEQYF. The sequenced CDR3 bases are TGCAGTGCCCCCGTACTAGCGGGAGGAAACGAG.

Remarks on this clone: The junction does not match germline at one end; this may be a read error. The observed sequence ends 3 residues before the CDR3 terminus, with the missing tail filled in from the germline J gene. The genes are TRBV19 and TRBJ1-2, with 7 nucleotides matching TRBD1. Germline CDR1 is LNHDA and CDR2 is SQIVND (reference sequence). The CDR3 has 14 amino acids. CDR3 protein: CACSIGGRSSSYTF. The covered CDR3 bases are TGTGCCTGTAGTATAGGGGGCAGGAGTTCGAGC.

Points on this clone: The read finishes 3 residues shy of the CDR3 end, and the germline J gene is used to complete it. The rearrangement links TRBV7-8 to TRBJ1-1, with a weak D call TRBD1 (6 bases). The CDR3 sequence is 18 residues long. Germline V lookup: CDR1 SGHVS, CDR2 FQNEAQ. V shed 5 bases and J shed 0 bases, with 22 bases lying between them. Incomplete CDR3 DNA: TGTGCCAGCAGCCTCCACTCGCAGTCCGGGACACTGAACACTGAA. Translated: CASSLHSQSGTLNTE. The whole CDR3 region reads CASSLHSQSGTLNTEAFF.

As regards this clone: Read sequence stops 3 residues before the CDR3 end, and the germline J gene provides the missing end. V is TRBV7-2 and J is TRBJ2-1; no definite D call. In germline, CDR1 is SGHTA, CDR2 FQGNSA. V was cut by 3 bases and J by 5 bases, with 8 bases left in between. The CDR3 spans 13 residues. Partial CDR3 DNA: TGTGCCAGCAGCTTGACCACAGACAATGAG. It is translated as CASSLTTDNE. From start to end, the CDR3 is CASSLTTDNEQFF.

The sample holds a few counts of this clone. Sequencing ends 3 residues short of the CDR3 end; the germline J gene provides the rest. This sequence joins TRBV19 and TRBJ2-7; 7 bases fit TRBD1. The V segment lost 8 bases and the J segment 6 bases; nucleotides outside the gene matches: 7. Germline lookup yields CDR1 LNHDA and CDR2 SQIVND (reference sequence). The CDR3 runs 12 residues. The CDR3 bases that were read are TGTGCCAGTTCGAGACAGGGCCGCGAG. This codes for CASSRQGRE. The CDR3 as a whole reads CASSRQGREQYF.

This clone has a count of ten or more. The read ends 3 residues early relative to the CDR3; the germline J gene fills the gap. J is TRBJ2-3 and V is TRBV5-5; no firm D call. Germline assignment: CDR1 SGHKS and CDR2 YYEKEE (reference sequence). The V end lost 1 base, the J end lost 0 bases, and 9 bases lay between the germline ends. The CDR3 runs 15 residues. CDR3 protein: CASSLLVGSTDTQYF. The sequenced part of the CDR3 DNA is TGTGCCAGCAGCTTGCTGGTAGGGAGCACAGATACG.

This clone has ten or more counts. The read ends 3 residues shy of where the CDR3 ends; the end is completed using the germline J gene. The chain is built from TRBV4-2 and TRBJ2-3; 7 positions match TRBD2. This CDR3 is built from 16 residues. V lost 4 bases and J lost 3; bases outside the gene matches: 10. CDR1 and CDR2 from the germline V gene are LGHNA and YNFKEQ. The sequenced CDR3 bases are TGTGCCAGCAGCCCCCGGGACTATGGGGGGACAGATACG. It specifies CASSPRDYGGTDT. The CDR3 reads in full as CASSPRDYGGTDTQYF.

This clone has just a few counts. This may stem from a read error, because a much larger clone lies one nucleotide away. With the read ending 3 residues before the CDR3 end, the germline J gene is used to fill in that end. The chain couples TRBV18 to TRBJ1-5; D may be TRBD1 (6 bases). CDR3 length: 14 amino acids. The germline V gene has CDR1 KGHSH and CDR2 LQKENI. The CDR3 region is CARSATGSNQPQHF. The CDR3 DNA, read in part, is TGTGCCCGCTCAGCGACAGGTAGCAATCAGCCC. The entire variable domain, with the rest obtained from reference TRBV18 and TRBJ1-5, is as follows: NAGVMQNPRHLVRRRGQEARLRCSPMKGHSHVYWYRQLPEEGLKFMVYLQKENIIDESGMPKERFSAEFPKEGPSILRIQQVVRGDSAAYFCARSATGSNQPQHFGDGTRLSIL.

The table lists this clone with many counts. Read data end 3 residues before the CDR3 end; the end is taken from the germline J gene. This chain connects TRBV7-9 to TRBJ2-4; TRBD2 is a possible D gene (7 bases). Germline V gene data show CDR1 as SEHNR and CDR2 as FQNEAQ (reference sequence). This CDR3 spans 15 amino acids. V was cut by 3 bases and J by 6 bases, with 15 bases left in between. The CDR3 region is CASSFGGTKGNIQYF. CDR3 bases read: TGTGCCAGCAGCTTCGGGGGGACAAAAGGAAACATT.

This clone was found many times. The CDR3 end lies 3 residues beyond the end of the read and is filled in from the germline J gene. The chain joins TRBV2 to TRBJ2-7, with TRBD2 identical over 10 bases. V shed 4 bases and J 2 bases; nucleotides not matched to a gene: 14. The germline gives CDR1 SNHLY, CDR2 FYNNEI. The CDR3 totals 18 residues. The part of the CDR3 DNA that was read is TGTGCCAGCAGTGTGGGGGCGACTAGCGGGCCTATAACCTACGAG. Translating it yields CASSVGATSGPITYE. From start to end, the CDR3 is CASSVGATSGPITYEQYF.

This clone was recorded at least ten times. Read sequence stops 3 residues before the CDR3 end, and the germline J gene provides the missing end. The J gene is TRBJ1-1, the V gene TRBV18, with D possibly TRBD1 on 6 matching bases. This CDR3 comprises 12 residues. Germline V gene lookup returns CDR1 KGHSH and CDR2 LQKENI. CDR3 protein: CASSGGAGEAFF. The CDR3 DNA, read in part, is TGTGCCAGCTCGGGGGGGGCAGGAGAA.

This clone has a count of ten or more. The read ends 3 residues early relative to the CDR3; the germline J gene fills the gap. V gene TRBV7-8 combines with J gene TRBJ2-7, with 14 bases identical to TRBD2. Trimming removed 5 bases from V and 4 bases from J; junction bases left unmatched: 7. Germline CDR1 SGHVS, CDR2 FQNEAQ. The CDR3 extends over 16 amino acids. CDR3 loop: CASSPGLAGGFYEQYF. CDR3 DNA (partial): TGTGCCAGCAGCCCAGGACTAGCGGGAGGATTTTACGAG. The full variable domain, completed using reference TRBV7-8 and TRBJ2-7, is GAGVSQSPRYKVAKRGQDVALRCDPISGHVSLFWYQQALGQGPEFLTYFQNEAQLDKSGLPSDRFFAERPEGSVSTLKIQRTQQEDSAVYLCASSPGLAGGFYEQYFGPGTRLTVT.

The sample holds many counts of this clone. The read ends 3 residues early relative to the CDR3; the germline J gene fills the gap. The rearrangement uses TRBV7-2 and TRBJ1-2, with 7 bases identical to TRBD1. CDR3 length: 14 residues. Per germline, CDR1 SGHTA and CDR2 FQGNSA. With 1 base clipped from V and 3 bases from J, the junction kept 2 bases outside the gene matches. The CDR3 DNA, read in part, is TGTGCCAGCAGCTTAGGACAGGGCGACTATGGC. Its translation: CASSLGQGDYG. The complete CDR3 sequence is CASSLGQGDYGYTF.

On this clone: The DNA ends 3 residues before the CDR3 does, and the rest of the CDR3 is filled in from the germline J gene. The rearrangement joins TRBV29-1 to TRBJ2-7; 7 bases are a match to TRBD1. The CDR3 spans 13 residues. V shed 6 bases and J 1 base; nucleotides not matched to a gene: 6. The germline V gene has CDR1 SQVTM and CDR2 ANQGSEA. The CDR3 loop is CSVRGRVSYEQYF. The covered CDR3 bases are TGCAGCGTGAGGGGGCGGGTTTCCTACGAG.

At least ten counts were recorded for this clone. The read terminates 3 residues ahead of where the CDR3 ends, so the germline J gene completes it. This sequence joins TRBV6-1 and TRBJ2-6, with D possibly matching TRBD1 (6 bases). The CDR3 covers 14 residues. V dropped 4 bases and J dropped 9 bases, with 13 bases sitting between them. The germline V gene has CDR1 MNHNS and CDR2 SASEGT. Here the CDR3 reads CASSGRDIGNVLTF. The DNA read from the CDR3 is TGTGCCAGCAGTGGCCGGGACATAGGCAACGTC.

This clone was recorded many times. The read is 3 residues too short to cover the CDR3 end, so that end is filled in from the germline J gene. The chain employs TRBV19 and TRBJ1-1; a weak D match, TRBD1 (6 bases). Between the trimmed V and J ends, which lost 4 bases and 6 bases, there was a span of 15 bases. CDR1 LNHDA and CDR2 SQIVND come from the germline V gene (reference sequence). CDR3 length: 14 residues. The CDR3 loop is CASSKGQTVPEAFF. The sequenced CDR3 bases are TGTGCCAGTAGTAAGGGACAAACGGTTCCTGAA.

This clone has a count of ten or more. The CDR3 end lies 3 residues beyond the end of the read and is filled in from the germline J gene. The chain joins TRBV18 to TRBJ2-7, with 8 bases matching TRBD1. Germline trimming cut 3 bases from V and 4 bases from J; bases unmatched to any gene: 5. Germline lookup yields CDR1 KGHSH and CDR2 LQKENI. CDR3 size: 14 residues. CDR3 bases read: TGTGCCAGCTCACCCGGGACAGGCTCGTACGAG. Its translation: CASSPGTGSYE. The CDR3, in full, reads CASSPGTGSYEQYF.

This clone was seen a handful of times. The CDR3 DNA, read in part, is TGTGCCAGCAGGGGGGACCCCGGGACAGGTACC. Translating it yields CASRGDPGTGT. In full, the CDR3 is CASRGDPGTGTIYF. This chain links TRBV2 with TRBJ1-3; 8 bases fit TRBD1. The CDR3 end falls 3 residues outside the read, so it is completed with the germline J gene. This CDR3 is built from 14 residues. The germline V gene has CDR1 SNHLY and CDR2 FYNNEI.

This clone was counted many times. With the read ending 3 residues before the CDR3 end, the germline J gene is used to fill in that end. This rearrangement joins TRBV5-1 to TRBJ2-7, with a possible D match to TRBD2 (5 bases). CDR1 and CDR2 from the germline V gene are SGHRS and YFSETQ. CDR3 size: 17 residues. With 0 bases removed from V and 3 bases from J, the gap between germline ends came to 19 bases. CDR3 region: CASSLGYEDFELYEQYF. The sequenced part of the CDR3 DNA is TGCGCCAGCAGCTTGGGGTACGAGGACTTTGAACTCTACGAG.